This T cell receptor (beta chain) derives from a study of blood T cell repertoires in COVID-19. Overall study: Italy, Spain and the United States were the sources of the convalescent and acute COVID-19 samples. The analysed material was cDNA or gDNA that came from T cells, B-cell-depleted T cells, or PBMCs.

V was clipped by 3 bases and J by 1 base, with 12 bases between them. Germline V CDR1 and CDR2: SQVTM, ANQGSEA. CDR3 length equals 14 residues. Original analysis: Estimation of nucleated cell counts was performed using reference gene primer amplification. Sequenced by immunoSEQ multiplex PCR; TCRdb stores in-frame clones only, minus some. The D gene and trimming were derived from the DNA, and the V and J assignments and clone size from that table. The sample records around 72,000 clones, approximately 84% being singletons. The TCR was taken from a woman aged 55-69 years with acute or convalescent COVID-19. Sequenced sample: peripheral blood. This chain uses TRBV29-1 with TRBJ1-1; D is undetermined. As DNA, the CDR3 is TGCAGCGTTGAGCTTATGACGGGGAACACTGAAGCTTTCTTT. Protein: CSVELMTGNTEAFF.